This TCR beta chain emerged from a study of beta chain features in type 1 diabetes. Overall study findings and caveats: Patients with Type 1 diabetes showed moderately but significantly shorter TCRB CDR3s in all four CD4+ subsets.

This clone appeared many times. Its antigen is currently unknown. Investigators reverse transcribed all isolated RNA, so they sequenced expressed TCRB transcripts. Sequencing used immunoSEQ multiplex PCR; TCRdb keeps in-frame clones, though not all of them. The sample consists of 200,000 to 250,000 clones, about 25% of them appearing once. This receptor was taken from a man aged 30 to 45 in good health. Sample: central memory CD4+ T cells from blood.

The DNA for the CDR3 is TGTGCCAGCAGCTTAGGTCAGCAAGAGACCCAGTACTTC. This codes for CASSLGQQETQYF. The chain has TRBV13 and TRBJ2-5; D call uncertain. CDR1 PRHDT and CDR2 FYEKMQ come from the germline V gene (reference sequence). The CDR3 length is 13 residues. The V end lost 0 bases, the J end lost 2 bases, and 4 bases lay between the germline ends.